This T cell receptor (beta chain) stems from a study of OX40 agonist ivuxolimab in advanced cancers. Trimming removed 2 bases from V and 3 bases from J, with 7 bases in between. CDR3 size: 13 residues. Germline V CDR1 and CDR2: MNHEY, SMNVEV (reference sequence). TCRdb's table, derived via immunoSEQ multiplex PCR, lists solely in-frame clones and lacks some. In the table there are about 18,000 clones, over 70% of which are singletons. The chain employs TRBV27 and TRBJ1-2; D is unresolved. The clonotype was recovered from an adult with an advanced solid tumor such as melanoma, head and neck, liver or kidney cancer. This sample comprised CD4+ or CD8+ T cells sorted from blood, obtained in a trial of the OX40 agonist ivuxolimab. The CDR3 is CASSLRRYYGYTF. The CDR3 DNA reads TGTGCCAGCAGTTTAAGGCGGTACTATGGCTACACCTTC.